This TCR beta chain originates from a study of cytomegalovirus exposure and HLA in healthy donors. With 60 Vbeta and 13 Jbeta primers, the PCR was carried out. Authors' analysis steps: Approximately 78 million unique TCR beta chains, about 11 million of them shared, were counted by a later analysis. Clones were sequenced by immunoSEQ multiplex PCR, and TCRdb holds only the in-frame ones, with some missing. Clone size and V and J calls were adopted from that table, with D and trimming inferred from the DNA. The table records over 130,000 clones, approximately 65% of them present only once. Germline loops: CDR1 MGHDK, CDR2 SYGVNS. The V gene lost 1 base and the J gene lost 8 bases, with 9 bases spanning the gap. This CDR3 is 14 amino acids long.

The V call is TRBV25-1, the J call TRBJ1-6; D ambiguous. The receptor was derived from a woman aged 55-70 years in good health and CMV-seronegative. The sequenced sample was PBMCs. This chain's CDR3 is CASSEFLADSPLHF. The DNA of the CDR3 is TGTGCCAGCAGTGAATTTTTGGCTGATTCACCCCTCCACTTT.